This T cell receptor beta chain was identified in a study of blood T cell repertoires in COVID-19. Looking at the study overall: The origin of the acute and convalescent COVID-19 samples was the United States, Italy and Spain.

The CDR3 runs to 18 residues. Per germline, CDR1 SEHNR and CDR2 FQNEAQ (reference sequence). V was cut by 4 bases and J by 2 bases, with 20 bases left in between. Assay: immunoSEQ multiplex PCR; the TCRdb copy retains only in-frame clones and omits some. The table lists about 150,000 clones, roughly nine tenths of them singletons. The source material was peripheral blood. This sequence joins TRBV7-9 and TRBJ2-2; D possibly corresponds to TRBD2 (6 bases). This receptor was identified in a woman in her 40s with acute or convalescent COVID-19. CDR3 protein: CASSSPRLRGTNTGELFF. In nucleotides, the CDR3 is TGTGCCAGCAGCTCCCCCCGATTACGCGGGACCAACACCGGGGAGCTGTTTTTT.